The present TCR beta chain was sequenced within a study of beta chain features in type 1 diabetes. The entirety of the isolated RNA underwent reverse transcription, so expressed TCRB transcripts were sequenced. TCRdb's copy holds only in-frame clones and misses some; the assay was immunoSEQ multiplex PCR. The repertoire has 150,000 to 200,000 clones, 63% of them found once; the top ten carry around 0.08%. Cell sorting via CD45RO/CCR7/CD25/CD127/CD95/CD27 was performed to obtain CD4+ naive, central memory, regulatory and stem cell-like memory cells. Each sorted fraction was over 98% pure. Study-wide results and limits: More deletions and fewer insertions at VDJ junctions were found in patients with type 1 diabetes. Within each of all four CD4+ subsets, Type 1 diabetes patients had TCRB CDR3s that were moderately but significantly shorter.

In this sample, this clone turned up a few times. What it recognizes is unknown. The sequenced sample was naive CD4+ T cells from blood. The TCR sequence derives from a man between 25 and 39 years old with type 1 diabetes.

CDR3: CASNRQGRGEQFF. For the CDR3, the DNA is TGTGCCAGCAACAGACAGGGAAGGGGTGAGCAGTTCTTC. The chain is built from TRBV6-5 and TRBJ2-1, with 7 bases fitting TRBD1. The CDR3 length is 13 residues. Losses at the gene ends were 7 bases for V and 9 bases for J; bases not matched to a gene: 9. Germline V CDR1 and CDR2: MNHEY, SVGAGI.